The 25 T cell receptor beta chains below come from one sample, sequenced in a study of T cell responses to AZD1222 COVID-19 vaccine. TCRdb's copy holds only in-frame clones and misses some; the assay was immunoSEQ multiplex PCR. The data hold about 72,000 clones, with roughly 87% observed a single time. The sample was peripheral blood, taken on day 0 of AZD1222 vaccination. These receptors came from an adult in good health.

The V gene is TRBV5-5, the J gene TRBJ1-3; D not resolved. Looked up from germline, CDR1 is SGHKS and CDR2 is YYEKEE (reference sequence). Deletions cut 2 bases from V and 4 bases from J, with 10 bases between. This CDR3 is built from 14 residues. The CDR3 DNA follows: TGTGCCAGCAGCTTCCAAGGGTCAGGAAACACCATATATTTT. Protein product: CASSFQGSGNTIYF. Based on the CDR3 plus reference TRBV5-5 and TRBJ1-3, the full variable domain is DAGVTQSPTHLIKTRGQQVTLRCSPISGHKSVSWYQQVLGQGPQFIFQYYEKEERGRGNFPDRFSARQFPNYSSELNVNALLLGDSALYLCASSFQGSGNTIYFGEGSWLTVV.

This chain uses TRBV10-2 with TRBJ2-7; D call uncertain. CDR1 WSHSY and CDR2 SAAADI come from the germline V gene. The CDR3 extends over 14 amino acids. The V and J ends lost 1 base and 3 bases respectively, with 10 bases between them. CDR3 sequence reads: CASSEWGSSYEQYF. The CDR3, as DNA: TGCGCCAGCAGTGAGTGGGGATCCAGCTACGAGCAGTACTTC.

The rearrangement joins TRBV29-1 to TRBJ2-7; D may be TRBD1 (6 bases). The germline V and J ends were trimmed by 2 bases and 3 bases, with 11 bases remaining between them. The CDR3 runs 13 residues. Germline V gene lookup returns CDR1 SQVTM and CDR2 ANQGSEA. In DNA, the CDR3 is TGCAGCGTTGAATTGTCCAGGGGCTACGAGCAGTACTTC. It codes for CSVELSRGYEQYF.

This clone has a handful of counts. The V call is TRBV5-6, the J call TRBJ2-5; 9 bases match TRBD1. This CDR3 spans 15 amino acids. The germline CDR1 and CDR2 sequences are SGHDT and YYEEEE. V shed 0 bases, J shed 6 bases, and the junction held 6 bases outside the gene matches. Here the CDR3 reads CASSLAGTGSKTQYF. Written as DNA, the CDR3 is TGTGCCAGCAGCTTGGCCGGGACAGGGTCTAAGACCCAGTACTTC. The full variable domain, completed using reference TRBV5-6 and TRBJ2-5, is DAGVTQSPTHLIKTRGQQVTLRCSPKSGHDTVSWYQQALGQGPQFIFQYYEEEERQRGNFPDRFSGHQFPNYSSELNVNALLLGDSALYLCASSLAGTGSKTQYFGPGTRLLVL.

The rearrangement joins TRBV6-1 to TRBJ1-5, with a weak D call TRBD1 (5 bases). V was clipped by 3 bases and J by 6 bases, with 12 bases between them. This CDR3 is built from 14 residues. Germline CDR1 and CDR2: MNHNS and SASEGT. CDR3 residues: CASSDQRGRQPQHF. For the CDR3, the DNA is TGTGCCAGCAGTGATCAAAGGGGTCGTCAGCCCCAGCATTTT.

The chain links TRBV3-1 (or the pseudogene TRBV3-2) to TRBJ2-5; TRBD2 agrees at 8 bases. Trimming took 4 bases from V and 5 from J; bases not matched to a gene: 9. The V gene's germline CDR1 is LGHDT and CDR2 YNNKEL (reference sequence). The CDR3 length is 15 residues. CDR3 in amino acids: CASSPIPGGTETQYF. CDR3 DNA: TGTGCCAGCAGCCCCATCCCGGGGGGGACGGAGACCCAGTACTTC.

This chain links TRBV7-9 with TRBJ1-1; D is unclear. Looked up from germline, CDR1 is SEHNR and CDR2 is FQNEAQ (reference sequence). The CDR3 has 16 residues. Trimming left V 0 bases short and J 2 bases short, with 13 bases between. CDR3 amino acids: CASSLARGVGNTEAFF. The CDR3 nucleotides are TGTGCCAGCAGCTTAGCGCGGGGAGTGGGTAACACTGAAGCTTTCTTT.

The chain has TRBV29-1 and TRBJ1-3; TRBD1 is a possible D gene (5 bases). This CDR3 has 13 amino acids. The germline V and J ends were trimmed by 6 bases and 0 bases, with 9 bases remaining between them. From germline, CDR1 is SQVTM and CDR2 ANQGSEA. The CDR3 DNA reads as TGCAGCGTGCGACAGACCTCTGGAAACACCATATATTTT. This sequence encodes CSVRQTSGNTIYF.

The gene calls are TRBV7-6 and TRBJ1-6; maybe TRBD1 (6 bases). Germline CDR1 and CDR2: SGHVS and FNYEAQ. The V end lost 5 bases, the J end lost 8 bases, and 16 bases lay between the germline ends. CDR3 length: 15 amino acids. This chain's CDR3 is CASSLRQAEDSPLHF. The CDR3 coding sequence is TGTGCCAGCAGCCTAAGACAGGCAGAAGATTCACCCCTCCACTTT.

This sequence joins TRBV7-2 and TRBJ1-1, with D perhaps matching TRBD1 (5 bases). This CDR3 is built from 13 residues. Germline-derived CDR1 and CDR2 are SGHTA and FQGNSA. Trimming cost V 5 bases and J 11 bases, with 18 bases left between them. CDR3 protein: CASSTGPSGKAFF. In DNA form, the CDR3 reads TGTGCCAGCAGCACGGGGCCATCAGGGAAGGCTTTCTTT.

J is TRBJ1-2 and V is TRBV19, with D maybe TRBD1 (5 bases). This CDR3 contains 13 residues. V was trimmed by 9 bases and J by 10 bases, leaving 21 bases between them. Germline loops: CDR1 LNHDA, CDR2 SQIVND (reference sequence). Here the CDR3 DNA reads TGTGCCAGCCACCGGGGCACCCATCGAGCCTACACCTTC. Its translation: CASHRGTHRAYTF.

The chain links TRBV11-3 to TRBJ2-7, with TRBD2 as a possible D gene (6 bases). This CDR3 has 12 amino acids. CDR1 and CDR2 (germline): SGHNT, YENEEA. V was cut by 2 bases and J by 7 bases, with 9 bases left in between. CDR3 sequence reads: CASSLLEGEQYF. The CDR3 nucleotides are TGTGCCAGCAGCTTATTGGAGGGGGAGCAGTACTTC. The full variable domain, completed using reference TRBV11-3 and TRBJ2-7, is EAGVVQSPRYKIIEKKQPVAFWCNPISGHNTLYWYLQNLGQGPELLIRYENEEAVDDSQLPKDRFSAERLKGVDSTLKIQPAELGDSAVYLCASSLLEGEQYFGPGTRLTVT.

CDR3 amino acids: CASSFSGQGFYEQYF. For the CDR3, the DNA is TGTGCCAGCAGCTTCTCAGGACAGGGTTTCTACGAGCAGTACTTC. This chain links TRBV11-2 with TRBJ2-7, with TRBD1 matching 8 bases. CDR3 length equals 15 residues. V lost 3 bases, J lost 3 bases, and 7 bases stayed unmatched. Germline CDR1 SGHAT, CDR2 FQNNGV.

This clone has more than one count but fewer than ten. The CDR3 loop reads CASSQLQGRVWNSPLHF. The CDR3 nucleotides are TGTGCCAGCAGCCAACTTCAGGGAAGGGTATGGAATTCACCCCTCCACTTT. The chain is built from TRBV4-2 and TRBJ1-6; TRBD1 might be the D (5 bases). V lost 2 bases to trimming and J lost 7 bases, with 18 bases between them. CDR1 and CDR2 from the germline V gene are LGHNA and YNFKEQ. The length of the CDR3 is 17 residues.

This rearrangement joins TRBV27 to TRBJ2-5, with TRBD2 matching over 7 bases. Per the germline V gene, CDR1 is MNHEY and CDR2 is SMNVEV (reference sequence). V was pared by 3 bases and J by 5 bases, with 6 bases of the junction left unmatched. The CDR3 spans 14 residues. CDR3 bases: TGTGCCAGCAGTTTTCGGGGGGTGGGGGAGACCCAGTACTTC. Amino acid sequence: CASSFRGVGETQYF.

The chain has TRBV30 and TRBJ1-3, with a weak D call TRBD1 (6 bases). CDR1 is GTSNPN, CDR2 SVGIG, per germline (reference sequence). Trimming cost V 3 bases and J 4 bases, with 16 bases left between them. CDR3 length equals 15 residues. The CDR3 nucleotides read TGTGCCTGGAGCACGGACAGAGGAAAAGGAAACACCATATATTTT. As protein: CAWSTDRGKGNTIYF.

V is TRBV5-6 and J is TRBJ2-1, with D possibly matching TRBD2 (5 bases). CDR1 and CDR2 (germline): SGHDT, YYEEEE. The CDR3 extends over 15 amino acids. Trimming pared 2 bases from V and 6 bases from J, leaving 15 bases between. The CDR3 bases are TGTGCCAGCAGCTTACTCCGGGGTCCCCCCAATGAGCAGTTCTTC. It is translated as CASSLLRGPPNEQFF. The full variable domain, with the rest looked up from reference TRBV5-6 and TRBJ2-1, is DAGVTQSPTHLIKTRGQQVTLRCSPKSGHDTVSWYQQALGQGPQFIFQYYEEEERQRGNFPDRFSGHQFPNYSSELNVNALLLGDSALYLCASSLLRGPPNEQFFGPGTRLTVL.

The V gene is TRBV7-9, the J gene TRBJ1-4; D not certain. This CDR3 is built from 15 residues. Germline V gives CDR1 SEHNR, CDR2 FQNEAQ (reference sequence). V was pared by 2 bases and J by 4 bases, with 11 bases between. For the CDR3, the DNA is TGTGCCAGCAGCTTAAATTTGCAGGTTAATGAAAAACTGTTTTTT. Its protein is CASSLNLQVNEKLFF.

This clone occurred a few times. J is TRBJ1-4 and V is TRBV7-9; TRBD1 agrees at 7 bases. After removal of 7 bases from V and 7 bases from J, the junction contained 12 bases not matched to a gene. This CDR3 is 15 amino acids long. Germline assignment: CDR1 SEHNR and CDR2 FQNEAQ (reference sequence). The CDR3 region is CASTRPTGLSEKLFF. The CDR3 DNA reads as TGTGCCAGCACCAGACCGACAGGGCTTAGTGAAAAACTGTTTTTT.

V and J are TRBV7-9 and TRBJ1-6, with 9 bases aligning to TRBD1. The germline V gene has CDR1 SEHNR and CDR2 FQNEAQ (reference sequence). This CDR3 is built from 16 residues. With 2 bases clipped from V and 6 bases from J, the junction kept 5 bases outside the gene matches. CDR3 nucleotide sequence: TGTGCCAGCAGCTTAAGGACAGGGGACGGTAATTCACCCCTCCACTTT. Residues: CASSLRTGDGNSPLHF.

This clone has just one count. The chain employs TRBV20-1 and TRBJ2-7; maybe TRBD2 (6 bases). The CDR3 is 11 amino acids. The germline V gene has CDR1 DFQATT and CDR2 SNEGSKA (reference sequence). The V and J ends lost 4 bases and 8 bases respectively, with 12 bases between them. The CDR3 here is CSANWRGKQYF. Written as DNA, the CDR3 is TGCAGTGCTAATTGGCGGGGAAAGCAGTACTTC.

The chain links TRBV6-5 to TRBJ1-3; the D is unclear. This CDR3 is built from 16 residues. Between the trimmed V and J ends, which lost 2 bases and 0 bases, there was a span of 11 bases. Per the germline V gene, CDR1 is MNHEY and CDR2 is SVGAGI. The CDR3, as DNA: TGTGCCAGCAGTTACACCCACAGAGACTCTGGAAACACCATATATTTT. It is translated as CASSYTHRDSGNTIYF.

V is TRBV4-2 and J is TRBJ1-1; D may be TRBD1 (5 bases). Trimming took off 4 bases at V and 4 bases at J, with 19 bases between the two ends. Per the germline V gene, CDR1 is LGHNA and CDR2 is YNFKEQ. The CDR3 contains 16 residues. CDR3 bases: TGTGCCAGCAGCCCGCTAGGCTCCAGGGTTGGCACTGAAGCTTTCTTT. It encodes CASSPLGSRVGTEAFF.

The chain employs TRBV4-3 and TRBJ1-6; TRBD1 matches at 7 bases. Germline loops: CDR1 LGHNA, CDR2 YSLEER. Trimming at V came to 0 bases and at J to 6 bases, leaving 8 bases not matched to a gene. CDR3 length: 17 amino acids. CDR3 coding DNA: TGCGCCAGCAGCCAAGACAGGGGGAGTACGGGTAATTCACCCCTCCACTTT. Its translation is CASSQDRGSTGNSPLHF.

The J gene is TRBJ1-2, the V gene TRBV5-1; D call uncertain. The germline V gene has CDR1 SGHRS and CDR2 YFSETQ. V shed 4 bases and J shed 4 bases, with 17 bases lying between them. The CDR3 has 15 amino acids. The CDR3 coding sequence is TGCGCCAGCAGCCTGCAGACGGACCCGATCTATGGCTACACCTTC. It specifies CASSLQTDPIYGYTF.